The entry below gives a single T cell receptor (beta chain) sequence along with its context. This record comes from a study of technical replicates of blood from several donors. This CDR3 contains 18 residues. Trimming took 3 bases from V and 4 from J; bases not matched to a gene: 8. Germline V lookup: CDR1 MNHEY, CDR2 SMNVEV (reference sequence). Measured with immunoSEQ multiplex PCR; TCRdb has only the in-frame clones, and not every one. In the table there are more than 65,000 clones, about 95% of which are singletons. The V call is TRBV27, the J call TRBJ2-2, with 13 bases identical to TRBD2. The source is a human donor in good health. Specimen: T cells isolated from PBMCs. The CDR3 DNA reads as TGTGCCAGCAGTTTGGAGGGACTAGCGGGACGAGGCACCGGGGAGCTGTTTTTT. Translated: CASSLEGLAGRGTGELFF.